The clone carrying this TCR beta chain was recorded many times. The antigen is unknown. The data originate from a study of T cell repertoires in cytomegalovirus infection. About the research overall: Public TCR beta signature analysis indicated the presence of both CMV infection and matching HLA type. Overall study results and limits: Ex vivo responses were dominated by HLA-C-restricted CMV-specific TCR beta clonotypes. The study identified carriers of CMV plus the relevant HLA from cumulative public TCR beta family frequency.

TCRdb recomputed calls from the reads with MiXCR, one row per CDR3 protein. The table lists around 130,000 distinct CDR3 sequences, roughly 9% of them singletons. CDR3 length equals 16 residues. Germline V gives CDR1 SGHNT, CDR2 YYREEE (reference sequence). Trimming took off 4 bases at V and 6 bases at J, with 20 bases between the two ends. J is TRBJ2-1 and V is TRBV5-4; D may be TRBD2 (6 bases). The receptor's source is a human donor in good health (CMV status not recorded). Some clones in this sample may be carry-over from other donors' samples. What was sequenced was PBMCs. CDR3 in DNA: TGTGCCAGCAGCCCCCAGCCGGGGGAGGTCGGCAATGAGCAGTTCTTC. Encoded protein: CASSPQPGEVGNEQFF.